This TCR beta chain was profiled in a study of circulating and synovial CD4+ cells in juvenile arthritis. Measured with immunoSEQ multiplex PCR; TCRdb has only the in-frame clones, and not every one. Of tens of thousands of clones detected, about 96% appear once; the ten largest clones hold around 0.68%. Study-level results: These blood cells shared more CDR3 sequences with synovium than bulk blood. CPL and bulk CD4 samples differed at least tenfold in T cell genomes. These repertoires were less diverse than bulk blood CD4 repertoires.

This CDR3 region has 16 residues. Trimming cost V 4 bases and J 1 base, with 15 bases left between them. The germline V gene has CDR1 SGHTA and CDR2 FQGNSA. About this clone: Its antigen is still unknown.

The source of this sequence is a human donor with juvenile idiopathic arthritis. The V and J genes are TRBV7-2 and TRBJ2-3; unclear D gene. The specimen was CD4+ T cells from blood. CDR3 sequence: CASSSPVGLGTDTQYF. CDR3 DNA sequence: TGTGCCAGCAGCTCGCCGGTTGGTCTGGGCACAGATACGCAGTATTTT.